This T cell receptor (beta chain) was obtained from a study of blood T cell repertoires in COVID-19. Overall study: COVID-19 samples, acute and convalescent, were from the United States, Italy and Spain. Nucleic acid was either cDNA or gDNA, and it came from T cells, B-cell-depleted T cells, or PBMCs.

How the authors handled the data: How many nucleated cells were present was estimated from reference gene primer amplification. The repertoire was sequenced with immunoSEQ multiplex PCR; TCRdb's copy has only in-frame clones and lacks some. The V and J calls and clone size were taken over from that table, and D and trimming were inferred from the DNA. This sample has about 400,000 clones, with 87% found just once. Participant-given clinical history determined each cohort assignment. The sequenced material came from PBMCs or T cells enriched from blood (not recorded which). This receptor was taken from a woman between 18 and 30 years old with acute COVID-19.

The CDR3 sequence is CASSSGQSSYNEQFF. For the CDR3, the DNA is TGTGCCAGCAGTTCGGGACAGTCCTCCTACAATGAGCAGTTCTTC. This chain uses TRBV2 with TRBJ2-1, with TRBD1 matching 7 bases. V lost 5 bases to trimming and J lost 0 bases; unmatched junction nucleotides: 4. This CDR3 has 15 amino acids. CDR1 and CDR2 from the germline V gene are SNHLY and FYNNEI. The full variable domain, with the rest looked up from reference TRBV2 and TRBJ2-1, is EPEVTQTPSHQVTQMGQEVILRCVPISNHLYFYWYRQILGQKVEFLVSFYNNEISEKSEIFDDQFSVERPDGSNFTLKIRSTKLEDSAMYFCASSSGQSSYNEQFFGPGTRLTVL.